This entry lists 5 T cell receptor beta chains sequenced from one sample in a study of T cell changes during pregnancy in multiple sclerosis (dated by TCRdb to the late 2010s). Library generation was performed with the immunoSEQ multiplex PCR assay. Not all clones reach the TCRdb copy of this immuneACCESS table, which keeps in-frame sequences only. Checked studies attribute under half of the gap to unresolved V genes and leave the rest unexplained. Counted in this sample were tens of thousands of clones; approximately 94% of them appeared once. The top ten constitute about 5.7% of the sample. Source: CD8+ T cells from peripheral blood mononuclear cells, taken before pregnancy. These receptors were taken from a female donor with multiple sclerosis, enrolled in a pregnancy study.

Only one count was recorded for this clone. The rearrangement joins TRBV6-5 to TRBJ2-3; D remains ambiguous. The CDR3 is made up of 16 amino acids. Germline V gives CDR1 MNHEY, CDR2 SVGAGI. V dropped 0 bases and J dropped 0 bases, with 10 bases sitting between them. The DNA of the CDR3 is TGTGCCAGCAGTTACTCAGCCTTATTTAGCACAGATACGCAGTATTTT. It specifies CASSYSALFSTDTQYF.

The chain joins TRBV4-1 to TRBJ2-3; 8 bases map to TRBD1. Germline assignment: CDR1 MGHRA and CDR2 YSYEKL. This CDR3 contains 16 residues. V was clipped by 4 bases and J by 1 base; unmatched bases: 7. DNA of the CDR3: TGCGCCAGCAGCCGAGGACAGGGAGCGGGCACAGATACGCAGTATTTT. This encodes CASSRGQGAGTDTQYF.

V and J are TRBV9 and TRBJ2-7; 9 bases are a match to TRBD2. J was trimmed by 4 bases and V by 3 bases; bases with no gene match: 8. The CDR3 extends over 15 amino acids. Germline loops: CDR1 SGDLS, CDR2 YYNGEE. CDR3 region: CASSAHSGGLYEQYF. The DNA of the CDR3 is TGTGCCAGCAGCGCCCATAGCGGGGGATTGTACGAGCAGTACTTC. Full variable domain (outside the CDR3, taken from reference TRBV9 and TRBJ2-7): DSGVTQTPKHLITATGQRVTLRCSPRSGDLSVYWYQQSLDQGLQFLIQYYNGEERAKGNILERFSAQQFPDLHSELNLSSLELGDSALYFCASSAHSGGLYEQYFGPGTRLTVT.

V gene TRBV4-1 combines with J gene TRBJ1-3, with 7 bases that match TRBD1. V dropped 1 base and J dropped 7; count of bases not matched to a gene: 4. Germline CDR1 is MGHRA and CDR2 is YSYEKL. This CDR3 has 14 residues. CDR3 loop: CASSQGQGRNTIYF. The CDR3 DNA reads as TGCGCCAGCAGCCAAGGACAGGGAAGGAACACCATATATTTT.

This chain uses TRBV7-3 with TRBJ2-1, with 8 bases lining up with TRBD1. The CDR3 has 14 amino acids. Germline values: CDR1 SGHTA, CDR2 FQGTGA. The V gene end was trimmed by 6 bases and the J gene end by 8 bases; junction bases not matched to a gene: 9. CDR3 nucleotide sequence: TGTGCCAGCAGAAAGGGGCAGGGGGCAGATGAGCAGTTCTTC. Its protein is CASRKGQGADEQFF.